This TCR beta chain was obtained from a study of T-cell memory formation after mild COVID-19. Background on the study: TCR clusters mostly belonged to single donors.

V dropped 6 bases and J dropped 0; count of bases not matched to a gene: 6. CDR1 and CDR2 (germline): MNHEY, SVGAGI. The CDR3 has 15 residues. TCRdb redid the calling of the 5' RACE reads with MiXCR, one entry per CDR3 protein. The data hold 300,000 to 400,000 distinct CDR3 sequences, with 13% to 15% observed a single time. This clonotype was counted between two and nine times. Its antigen is as yet unknown. Study conclusions and caveats: Pre-infection memory contained some responding clones, which suggested that cross-reactive memory had joined.

This chain links TRBV6-5 with TRBJ2-3; 7 positions match TRBD1. The sample comprised PBMCs or a T cell subset sorted from them (not recorded which). The receptor's source is a man aged 18 to 29 who had mild COVID-19 (a few samples of this study predate the infection). Cell type and time point are not known. CDR3 residues: CASSQDRPSTDTQYF. CDR3 in DNA: TGTGCCAGCAGCCAGGACAGGCCTAGCACAGATACGCAGTATTTT.